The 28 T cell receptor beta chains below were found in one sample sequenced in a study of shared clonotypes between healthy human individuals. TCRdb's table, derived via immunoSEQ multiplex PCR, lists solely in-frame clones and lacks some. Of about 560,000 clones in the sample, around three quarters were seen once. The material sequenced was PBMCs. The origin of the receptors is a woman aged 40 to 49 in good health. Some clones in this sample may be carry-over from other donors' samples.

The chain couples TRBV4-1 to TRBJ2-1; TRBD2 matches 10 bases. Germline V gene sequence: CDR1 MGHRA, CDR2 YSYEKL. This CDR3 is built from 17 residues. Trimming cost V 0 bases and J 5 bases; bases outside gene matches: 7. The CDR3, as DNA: TGCGCCAGCAGCCAAGATCCGACTAGCGGGCCTGACAATGAGCAGTTCTTC. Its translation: CASSQDPTSGPDNEQFF.

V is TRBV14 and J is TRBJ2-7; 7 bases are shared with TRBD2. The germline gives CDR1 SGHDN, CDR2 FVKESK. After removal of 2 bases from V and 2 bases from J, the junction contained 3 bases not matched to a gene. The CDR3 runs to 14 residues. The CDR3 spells CASSQTSATYEQYF. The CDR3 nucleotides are TGTGCCAGCAGCCAAACTAGCGCCACCTACGAGCAGTACTTC.

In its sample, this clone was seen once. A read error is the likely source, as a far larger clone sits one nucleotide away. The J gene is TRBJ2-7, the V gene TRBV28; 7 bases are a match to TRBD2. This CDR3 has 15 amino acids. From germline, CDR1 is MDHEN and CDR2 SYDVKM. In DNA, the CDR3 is TGTGTCAGCACCACCACGGGGGGTTCCCTCTACGAGCAGTACTTC. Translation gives CVSTTTGGSLYEQYF.

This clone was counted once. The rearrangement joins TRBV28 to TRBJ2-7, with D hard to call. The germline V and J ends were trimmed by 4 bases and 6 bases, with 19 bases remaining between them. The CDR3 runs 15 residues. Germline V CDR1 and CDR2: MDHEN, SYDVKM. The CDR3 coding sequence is TGTGCCAGCAGTTCCCCGGGTAGAAGTCTCTCCGAGCAGTACTTC. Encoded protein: CASSSPGRSLSEQYF.

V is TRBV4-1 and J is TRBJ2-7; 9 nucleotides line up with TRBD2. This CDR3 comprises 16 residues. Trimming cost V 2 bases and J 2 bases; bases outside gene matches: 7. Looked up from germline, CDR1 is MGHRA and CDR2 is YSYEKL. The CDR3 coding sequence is TGCGCCAGCAGCCAACAGACTAGCGGTTACCCCTACGAGCAGTACTTC. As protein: CASSQQTSGYPYEQYF.

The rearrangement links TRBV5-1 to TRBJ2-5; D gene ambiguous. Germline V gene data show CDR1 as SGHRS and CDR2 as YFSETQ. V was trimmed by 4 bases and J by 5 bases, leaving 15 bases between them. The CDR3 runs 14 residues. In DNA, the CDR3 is TGCGCCAGCAGCCCCCTCAGCGTAGAGGAGACCCAGTACTTC. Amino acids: CASSPLSVEETQYF.

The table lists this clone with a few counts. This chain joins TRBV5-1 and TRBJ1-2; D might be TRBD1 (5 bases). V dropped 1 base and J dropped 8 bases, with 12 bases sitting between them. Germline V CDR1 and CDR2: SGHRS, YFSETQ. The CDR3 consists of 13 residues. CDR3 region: CASSLMGEGGYTF. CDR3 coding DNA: TGCGCCAGCAGCTTGATGGGGGAGGGCGGCTACACCTTC.

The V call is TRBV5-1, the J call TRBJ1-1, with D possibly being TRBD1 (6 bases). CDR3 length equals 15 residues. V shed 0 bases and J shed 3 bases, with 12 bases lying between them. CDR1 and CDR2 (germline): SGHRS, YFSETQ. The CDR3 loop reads CASSLGQGPYTEAFF. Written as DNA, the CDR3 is TGCGCCAGCAGCTTGGGGCAGGGGCCATACACTGAAGCTTTCTTT.

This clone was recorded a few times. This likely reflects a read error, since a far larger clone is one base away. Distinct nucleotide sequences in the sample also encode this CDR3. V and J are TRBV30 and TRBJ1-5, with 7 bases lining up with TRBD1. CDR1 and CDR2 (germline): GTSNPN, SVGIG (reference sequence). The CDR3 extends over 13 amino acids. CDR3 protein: CAWSTGADQPQHF. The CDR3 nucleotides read TGTGCATGGTCCACAGGGGCCGATCAGCCCCAGCATTTT. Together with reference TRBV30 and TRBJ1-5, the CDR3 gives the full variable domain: SQTIHQWPATLVQPVGSPLSLECTVEGTSNPNLYWYRQAAGRGLQLLFYSVGIGQISSEVPQNLSASRPQDRQFILSSKKLLLSDSGFYLCAWSTGADQPQHFGDGTRLSIL.

The CDR3 region has the DNA TGTGCCTGGAGTATTGAGGCAGGGGTAGGCTATGGCTACACCTTC. Its protein is CAWSIEAGVGYGYTF. The genes are TRBV30 and TRBJ1-2; possibly TRBD1 for D (6 bases). From germline, CDR1 is GTSNPN and CDR2 SVGIG (reference sequence). The CDR3 runs 15 residues. V was shortened by 2 bases and J by 4 bases, with 17 bases between the two germline ends.

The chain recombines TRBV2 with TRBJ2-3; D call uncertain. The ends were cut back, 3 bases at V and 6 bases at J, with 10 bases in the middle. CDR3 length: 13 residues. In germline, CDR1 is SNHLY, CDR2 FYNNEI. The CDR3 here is CASSDFSTDTQYF. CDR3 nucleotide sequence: TGTGCCAGCAGTGATTTTTCGACCGATACGCAGTATTTT.

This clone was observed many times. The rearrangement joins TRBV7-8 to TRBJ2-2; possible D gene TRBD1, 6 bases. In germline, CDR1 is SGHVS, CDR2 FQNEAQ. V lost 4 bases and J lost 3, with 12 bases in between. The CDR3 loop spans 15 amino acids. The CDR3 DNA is TGTGCCAGCAGCTCAGGGGTCCTATACACCGGGGAGCTGTTTTTT. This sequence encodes CASSSGVLYTGELFF.

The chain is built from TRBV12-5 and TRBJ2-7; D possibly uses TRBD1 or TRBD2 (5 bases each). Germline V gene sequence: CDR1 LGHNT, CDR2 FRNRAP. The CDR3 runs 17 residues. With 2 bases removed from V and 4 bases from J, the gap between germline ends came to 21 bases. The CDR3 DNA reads TGTGCTAGTGGTTTGTCCCTTTGGGGGTGCCATGGGTACGAGCAGTACTTC. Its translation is CASGLSLWGCHGYEQYF.

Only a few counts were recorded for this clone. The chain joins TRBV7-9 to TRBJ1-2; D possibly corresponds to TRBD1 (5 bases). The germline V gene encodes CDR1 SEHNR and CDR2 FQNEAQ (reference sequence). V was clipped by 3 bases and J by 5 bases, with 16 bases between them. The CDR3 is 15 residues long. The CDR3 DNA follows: TGTGCCAGCAGCTTCGCGACGACAGCAACGTATGGCTACACCTTC. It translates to CASSFATTATYGYTF. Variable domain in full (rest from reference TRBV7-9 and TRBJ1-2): DTGVSQNPRHKITKRGQNVTFRCDPISEHNRLYWYRQTLGQGPEFLTYFQNEAQLEKSRLLSDRFSAERPKGSFSTLEIQRTEQGDSAMYLCASSFATTATYGYTFGSGTRLTVV.

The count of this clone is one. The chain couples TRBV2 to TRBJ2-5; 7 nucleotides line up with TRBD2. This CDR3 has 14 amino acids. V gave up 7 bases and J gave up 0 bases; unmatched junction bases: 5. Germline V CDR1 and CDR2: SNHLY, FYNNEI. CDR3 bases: TGTGCCAGCATGTTAGCGGGCCACCAAGAGACCCAGTACTTC. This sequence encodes CASMLAGHQETQYF.

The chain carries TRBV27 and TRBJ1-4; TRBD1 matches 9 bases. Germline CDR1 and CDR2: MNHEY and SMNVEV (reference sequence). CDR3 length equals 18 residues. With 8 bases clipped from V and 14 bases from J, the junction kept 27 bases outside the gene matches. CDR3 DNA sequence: TGTGCCAGCCGATGGAGAGCGGGACCGGGACAGGGAGAGAGGGGGCTGTTTTTT. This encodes CASRWRAGPGQGERGLFF.

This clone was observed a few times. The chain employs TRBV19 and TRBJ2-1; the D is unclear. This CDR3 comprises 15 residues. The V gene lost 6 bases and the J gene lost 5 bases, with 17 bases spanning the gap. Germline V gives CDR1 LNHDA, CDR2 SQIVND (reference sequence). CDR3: CASRIHYLPNNEQFF. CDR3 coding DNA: TGTGCCAGTAGGATCCACTACCTCCCTAACAATGAGCAGTTCTTC.

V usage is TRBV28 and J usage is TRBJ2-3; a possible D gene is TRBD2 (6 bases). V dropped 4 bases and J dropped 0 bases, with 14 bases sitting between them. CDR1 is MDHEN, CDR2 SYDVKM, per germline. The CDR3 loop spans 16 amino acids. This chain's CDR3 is CASSWGGTTSTDTQYF. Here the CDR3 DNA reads TGTGCCAGCAGTTGGGGCGGGACGACTAGCACAGATACGCAGTATTTT.

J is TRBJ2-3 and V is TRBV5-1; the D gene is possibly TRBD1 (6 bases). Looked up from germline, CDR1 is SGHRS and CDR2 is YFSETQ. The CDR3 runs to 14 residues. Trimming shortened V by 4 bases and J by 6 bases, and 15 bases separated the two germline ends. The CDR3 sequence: CASSPGQMGDTQYF. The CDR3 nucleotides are TGCGCCAGCAGCCCCGGACAGATGGGGGATACGCAGTATTTT.

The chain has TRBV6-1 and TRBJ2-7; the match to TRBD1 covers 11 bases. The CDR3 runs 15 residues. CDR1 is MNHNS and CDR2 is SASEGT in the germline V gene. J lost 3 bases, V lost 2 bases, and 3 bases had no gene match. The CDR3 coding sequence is TGTGCCAGCAGTGAATCCGGGACAGGGGGCTACGAGCAGTACTTC. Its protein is CASSESGTGGYEQYF.

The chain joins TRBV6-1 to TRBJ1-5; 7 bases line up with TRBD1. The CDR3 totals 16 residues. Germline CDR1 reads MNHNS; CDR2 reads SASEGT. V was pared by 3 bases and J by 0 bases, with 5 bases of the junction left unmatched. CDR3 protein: CASSDMTGISNQPQHF. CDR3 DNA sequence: TGTGCCAGCAGTGACATGACAGGGATTAGCAATCAGCCCCAGCATTTT.

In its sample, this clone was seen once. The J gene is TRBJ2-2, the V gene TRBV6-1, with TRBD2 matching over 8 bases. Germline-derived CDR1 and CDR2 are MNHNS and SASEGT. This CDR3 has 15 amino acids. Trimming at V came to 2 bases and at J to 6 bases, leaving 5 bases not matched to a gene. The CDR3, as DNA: TGTGCCAGCAGTGAACGTAGCGGGACCCCCGGGGAGCTGTTTTTT. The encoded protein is CASSERSGTPGELFF.

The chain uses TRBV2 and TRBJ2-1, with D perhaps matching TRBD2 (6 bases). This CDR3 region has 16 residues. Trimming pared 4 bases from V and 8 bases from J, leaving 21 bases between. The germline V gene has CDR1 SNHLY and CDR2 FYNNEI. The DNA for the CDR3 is TGTGCCAGCAGTGGGGTTCAGGACTACGGGCTCCATGAGCAGTTCTTC. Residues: CASSGVQDYGLHEQFF.

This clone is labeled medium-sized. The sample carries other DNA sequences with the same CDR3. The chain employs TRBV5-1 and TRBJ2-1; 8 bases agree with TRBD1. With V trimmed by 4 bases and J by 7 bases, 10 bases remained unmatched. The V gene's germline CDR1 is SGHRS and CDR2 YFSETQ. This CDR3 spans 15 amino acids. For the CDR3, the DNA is TGCGCCAGCAGCCCGTACAGGGGGTATACGAATGAGCAGTTCTTC. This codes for CASSPYRGYTNEQFF.

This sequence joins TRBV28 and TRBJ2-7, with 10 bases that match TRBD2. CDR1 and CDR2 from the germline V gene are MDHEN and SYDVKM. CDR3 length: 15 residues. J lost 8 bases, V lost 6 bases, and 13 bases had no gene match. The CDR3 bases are TGTGCCAGCAGCCCCCCGGCTAGCGGGAGTTGGAAGCAGTACTTC. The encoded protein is CASSPPASGSWKQYF.

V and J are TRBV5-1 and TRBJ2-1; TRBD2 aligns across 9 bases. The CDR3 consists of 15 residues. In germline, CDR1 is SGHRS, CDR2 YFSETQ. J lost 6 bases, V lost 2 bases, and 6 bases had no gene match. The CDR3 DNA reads TGCGCCAGCAGCTTTAGCGGGAGCGCTCCCAATGAGCAGTTCTTC. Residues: CASSFSGSAPNEQFF. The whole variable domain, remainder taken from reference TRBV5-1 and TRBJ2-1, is KAGVTQTPRYLIKTRGQQVTLSCSPISGHRSVSWYQQTPGQGLQFLFEYFSETQRNKGNFPGRFSGRQFSNSRSEMNVSTLELGDSALYLCASSFSGSAPNEQFFGPGTRLTVL.

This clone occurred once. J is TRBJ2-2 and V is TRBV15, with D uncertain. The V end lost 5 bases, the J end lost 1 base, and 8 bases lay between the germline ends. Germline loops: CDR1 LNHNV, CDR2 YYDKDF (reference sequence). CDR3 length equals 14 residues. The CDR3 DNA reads TGTGCCACCAGCCTCGCGGTGAACACCGGGGAGCTGTTTTTT. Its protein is CATSLAVNTGELFF.

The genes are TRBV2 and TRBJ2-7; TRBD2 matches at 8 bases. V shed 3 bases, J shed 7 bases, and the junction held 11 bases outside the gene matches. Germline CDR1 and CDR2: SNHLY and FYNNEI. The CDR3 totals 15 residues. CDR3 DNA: TGTGCCAGCAGTGAGGGAAGCGGGAGAGTGAAGGAGCAGTACTTC. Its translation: CASSEGSGRVKEQYF.